These 15 T cell receptor beta chains were sequenced from one sample in a study of blood T cells in healthy people across ages. Through a sample-barcoded 5' primer and a J-beta primer mix, a second PCR was run for roughly 6 to 11 cycles. Each CDR3 protein is one row after TCRdb ran MiXCR on the 5' RACE reads. The sample records 850,000 or so distinct CDR3 sequences, about 28% being singletons. The sequenced material came from blood. These receptor sequences come from a woman of 80 years or more in good health.

The chain links TRBV7-2 to TRBJ1-6; 8 bases are a match to TRBD1. Per germline, CDR1 SGHTA and CDR2 FQGNSA. Unmatched junction bases numbered 5, after V lost 5 bases and J lost 11 bases. This CDR3 is 13 amino acids long. The CDR3 sequence is CASSVRQGPPLHF. The CDR3 coding sequence is TGTGCCAGCAGCGTAAGACAGGGGCCACCCCTCCACTTT.

This clonotype appeared a few times. This rearrangement joins TRBV30 to TRBJ2-1; TRBD1 is a possible D gene (6 bases). Trimming removed 1 base from V and 2 bases from J, with 12 bases in between. Germline V gene sequence: CDR1 GTSNPN, CDR2 SVGIG (reference sequence). The CDR3 contains 15 residues. CDR3 in DNA: TGTGCCTGGAGTGGGGGACAAAGCCCCTACAATGAGCAGTTCTTC. It translates to CAWSGGQSPYNEQFF.

Details on this clonotype: It may be a read error: a sequence one base away is much more abundant. The genes are TRBV12-3 or TRBV12-4 and TRBJ2-3; TRBD2 matches at 16 bases. The CDR3 is made up of 17 amino acids. The V gene end was trimmed by 10 bases and the J gene end by 5 bases; junction bases not matched to a gene: 12. The DNA for the CDR3 is TGTGCCAACATTCGCGGGACTAGCGGGGGGGCAGGAGATACGCAGTATTTT. Protein sequence: CANIRGTSGGAGDTQYF.

This chain connects TRBV10-3 to TRBJ1-1; TRBD1 matches at 7 bases. The CDR3 consists of 12 residues. Germline CDR1 reads ENHRY; CDR2 reads SYGVKD. Trimming cost V 10 bases and J 0 bases; bases outside gene matches: 2. The CDR3 spells CATGQMNTEAFF. The CDR3 DNA reads as TGTGCCACGGGACAGATGAACACTGAAGCTTTCTTT.

The sample holds a few counts of this clonotype. V gene TRBV6-2 or TRBV6-3 combines with J gene TRBJ2-1; no clear D gene. Per germline, CDR1 MNHEY and CDR2 SVGEGT. V lost 2 bases to trimming and J lost 1 base, with 15 bases between them. The CDR3 is 17 amino acids. This CDR3 reads CASSYGRDRYSYNEQFF. The CDR3 DNA sequence: TGTGCCAGCAGTTACGGAAGGGATAGGTATTCCTACAATGAGCAGTTCTTC.

This chain links TRBV2 with TRBJ2-3, with D possibly called TRBD1 or TRBD2 (5 bases each). The V gene's germline CDR1 is SNHLY and CDR2 FYNNEI. The V end lost 4 bases, the J end lost 6 bases, and 11 bases lay between the germline ends. The CDR3 is made up of 13 amino acids. The CDR3 reads CASSAAGSDTQYF. CDR3 sequence (DNA): TGTGCCAGCAGTGCGGCAGGGAGTGATACGCAGTATTTT.

This clonotype was recorded a few times. The chain has TRBV6-2 or TRBV6-3 and TRBJ2-6; D is unresolved. CDR1 is MNHEY, CDR2 SVGEGT, per germline. The CDR3 is 17 residues long. V was pared by 2 bases and J by 0 bases, with 11 bases between. The CDR3 sequence: CASSYRLGYSGANVLTF. The CDR3 nucleotides read TGTGCCAGCAGTTACCGTCTAGGATACTCTGGGGCCAACGTCCTGACTTTC.

A word on this clonotype: A much larger clone lies one base from this, so it may be a read error. The chain uses TRBV12-3 or TRBV12-4 and TRBJ2-4; no clear D. The CDR3 is 11 residues long. Trimming pared 11 bases from V and 15 bases from J, leaving 20 bases between. Here the CDR3 reads CAGTSGQTPYF. DNA for the CDR3: TGTGCCGGCACCTCGGGCCAAACTCCGTACTTC.

Details on this clonotype: This clone may be a read error of a much larger clone one base away. V usage is TRBV12-3 or TRBV12-4 and J usage is TRBJ1-6, with D perhaps TRBD1 (5 bases). This CDR3 comprises 13 residues. The V end lost 8 bases, the J end lost 7 bases, and 12 bases lay between the germline ends. The chain's CDR3 is CASAPTANSPLHF. Here the CDR3 DNA reads TGTGCCAGCGCCCCGACAGCGAATTCACCCCTCCACTTT.

Points on this clonotype: This may stem from a read error, because a much larger clone lies one nucleotide away. V is TRBV6-2 or TRBV6-3 and J is TRBJ2-1; D remains ambiguous. The end of the DNA aligns better with TRBJ2-7, so the J call may be wrong. The CDR3 length is 15 residues. Germline lookup yields CDR1 MNHEY and CDR2 SVGEGT. This chain's CDR3 is CASSYSAGSGNEQYF. The DNA of the CDR3 is TGTGCCAGCAGTTACTCCGCCGGATCGGGCAATGAGCAGTACTTC.

The gene calls are TRBV7-9 and TRBJ1-2; TRBD1 might be the D (6 bases). V dropped 3 bases and J dropped 4 bases, with 15 bases sitting between them. CDR3 size: 15 residues. The germline V gene has CDR1 SEHNR and CDR2 FQNEAQ (reference sequence). CDR3 sequence reads: CASSLSGGQSYGYTF. Here the CDR3 DNA reads TGTGCCAGCAGCTTGTCAGGAGGACAGAGCTATGGCTACACCTTC.

Many counts were recorded for this clonotype. The chain uses TRBV7-2 and TRBJ1-1, with TRBD1 identical over 7 bases. The CDR3 runs to 15 residues. V shed 0 bases and J 6 bases; nucleotides not matched to a gene: 7. The germline gives CDR1 SGHTA, CDR2 FQGNSA. The CDR3, as DNA: TGTGCCAGCAGCTTAGCGGGACAGCCCCAGGCTGAAGCTTTCTTT. Translating it yields CASSLAGQPQAEAFF.

Only a few counts were recorded for this clonotype. A single base separates this from a much larger clone, so it may be a read error. The gene calls are TRBV12-3 or TRBV12-4 and TRBJ2-7; possible D gene TRBD1, 6 bases. This CDR3 comprises 13 residues. V gave up 8 bases and J gave up 3 bases, with 14 bases separating them. The CDR3 here is CASGVGRGYEQYF. The CDR3 DNA sequence: TGTGCCAGCGGGGTGGGCAGGGGCTACGAGCAGTACTTC.

This clonotype was observed a handful of times. The chain has TRBV29-1 and TRBJ2-5; D might be TRBD1 or TRBD2, each matching 5 bases. Germline V gene lookup returns CDR1 SQVTM and CDR2 ANQGSEA. The CDR3 spans 14 residues. Trimming took 3 bases from V and 1 from J, leaving 12 bases between them. The CDR3 spells CSVERDGAQETQYF. CDR3 nucleotides: TGCAGCGTTGAGAGGGACGGAGCCCAAGAGACCCAGTACTTC. Combining the CDR3 with reference TRBV29-1 and TRBJ2-5 gives the whole variable domain SAVISQKPSRDICQRGTSLTIQCQVDSQVTMMFWYRQQPGQSLTLIATANQGSEATYESGFVIDKFPISRPNLTFSTLTVSNMSPEDSSIYLCSVERDGAQETQYFGPGTRLLVL.

Note on this clonotype: A junction boundary mismatches the germline segment, possibly from a read error. The chain carries TRBV12-3 or TRBV12-4 and TRBJ2-3, with TRBD2 matching over 9 bases. The CDR3 length is 14 residues. The CDR3 spells CASRLAGVADTQYF. Written as DNA, the CDR3 is TGTGCCAGCCGTTTAGCGGGAGTCGCAGATACGCAGTATTTT.